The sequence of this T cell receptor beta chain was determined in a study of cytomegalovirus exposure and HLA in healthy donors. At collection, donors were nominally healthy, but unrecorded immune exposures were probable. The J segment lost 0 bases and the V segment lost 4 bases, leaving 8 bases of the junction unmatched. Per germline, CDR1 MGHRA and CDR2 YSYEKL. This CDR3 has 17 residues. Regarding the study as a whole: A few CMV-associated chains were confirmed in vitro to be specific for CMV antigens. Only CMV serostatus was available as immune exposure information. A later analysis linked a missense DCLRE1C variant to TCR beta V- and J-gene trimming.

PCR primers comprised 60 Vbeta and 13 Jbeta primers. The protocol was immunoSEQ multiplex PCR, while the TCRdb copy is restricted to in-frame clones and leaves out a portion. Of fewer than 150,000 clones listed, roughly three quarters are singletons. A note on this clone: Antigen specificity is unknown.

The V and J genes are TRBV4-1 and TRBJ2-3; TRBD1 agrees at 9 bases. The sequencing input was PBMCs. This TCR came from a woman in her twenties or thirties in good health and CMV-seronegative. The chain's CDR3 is CASSRATDRGSTDTQYF. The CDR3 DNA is TGCGCCAGCAGCCGGGCGACGGACAGGGGAAGCACAGATACGCAGTATTTT.